Listed here are 5 T cell receptor beta chains from one sample, sequenced in a study of blood T cells in healthy people across ages. Alongside a J-beta primer mix, a sample-barcoded 5' primer served in a second PCR lasting about 7 to 12 cycles. TCRdb redid the calling of the 5' RACE reads with MiXCR, one entry per CDR3 protein. The data hold about 780,000 distinct CDR3 sequences, with about half observed a single time. The sequencing sample was made of blood. Receptors originate from a man older than 75 in good health.

CDR3 protein: CSARDLDRGRDSPLHF. The CDR3 DNA reads as TGCAGTGCTAGAGATCTGGACAGGGGGAGGGATTCACCCCTCCACTTT. The rearrangement uses TRBV20-1 and TRBJ1-6, with 10 bases lining up with TRBD1. The CDR3 has 16 residues. Germline V CDR1 and CDR2: DFQATT, SNEGSKA (reference sequence). Germline trimming cut 0 bases from V and 8 bases from J; bases unmatched to any gene: 7.

This clonotype was seen a few times. The V and J genes are TRBV7-3 and TRBJ2-5; 10 nucleotides align to TRBD1. The junction had 3 bases not matched to a gene; V was cut back by 2 bases and J by 3 bases. This CDR3 contains 15 residues. From germline, CDR1 is SGHTA and CDR2 FQGTGA. The CDR3 loop is CASSLVGTGEETQYF. CDR3 nucleotide sequence: TGTGCCAGCAGCTTAGTTGGGACAGGGGAAGAGACCCAGTACTTC.

The V call is TRBV15, the J call TRBJ2-7; D not resolved. The better agreement between TRBJ2-5 and the DNA end casts doubt on the J call. Germline loops: CDR1 LNHNV, CDR2 YYDKDF (reference sequence). The CDR3 spans 13 residues. DNA for the CDR3: TGTGCCACCAGTAACATCAACCGGGAGACCCAGTACTTC. This encodes CATSNINRETQYF.

Details on this clonotype: A much larger clone sits a single nucleotide away, making a read error possible. The chain combines TRBV29-1 with TRBJ2-5; 8 bases are shared with TRBD2. The end of the DNA fits TRBJ2-1 better, so the J call may be wrong. This CDR3 spans 14 amino acids. From germline, CDR1 is SQVTM and CDR2 ANQGSEA. CDR3 in amino acids: CSVDIGRASETQFF. The CDR3 nucleotides read TGCAGCGTTGATATCGGGAGGGCCTCAGAGACCCAGTTCTTC.

The V call is TRBV27, the J call TRBJ2-7, with TRBD1 matching over 7 bases. V gave up 5 bases and J gave up 0 bases; unmatched junction bases: 4. CDR3 size: 14 residues. The V gene's germline CDR1 is MNHEY and CDR2 SMNVEV (reference sequence). CDR3 bases: TGTGCCAGCAGTCCCCGGGACAGCTCCTACGAGCAGTACTTC. It is translated as CASSPRDSSYEQYF.